The clone carrying this TCR beta chain was observed once. Data came from immunoSEQ multiplex PCR; TCRdb stores just in-frame clones and leaves some out. There are roughly 650,000 clones in the sample; 95% to 98% occur only once, and less than 0.065% lies in the top ten. Germline V gives CDR1 SEHNR, CDR2 FQNEAQ (reference sequence). This CDR3 has 14 residues. Trimming removed 4 bases at V and 1 base at J, with 10 bases between. This specimen belongs to a study of shared clonotypes between healthy human individuals. This sequence joins TRBV7-9 and TRBJ1-1; perhaps TRBD1 as D (6 bases). The clonotype comes from a woman in her twenties or thirties in good health. Sequencing was done on a sample of naive CD4+ T cells sorted from blood. This sample's subset: CD45RA+ positively selected. The CDR3 DNA sequence: TGTGCCAGCAGCTCTCCGGGACAGAACACTGAAGCTTTCTTT. It translates to CASSSPGQNTEAFF.